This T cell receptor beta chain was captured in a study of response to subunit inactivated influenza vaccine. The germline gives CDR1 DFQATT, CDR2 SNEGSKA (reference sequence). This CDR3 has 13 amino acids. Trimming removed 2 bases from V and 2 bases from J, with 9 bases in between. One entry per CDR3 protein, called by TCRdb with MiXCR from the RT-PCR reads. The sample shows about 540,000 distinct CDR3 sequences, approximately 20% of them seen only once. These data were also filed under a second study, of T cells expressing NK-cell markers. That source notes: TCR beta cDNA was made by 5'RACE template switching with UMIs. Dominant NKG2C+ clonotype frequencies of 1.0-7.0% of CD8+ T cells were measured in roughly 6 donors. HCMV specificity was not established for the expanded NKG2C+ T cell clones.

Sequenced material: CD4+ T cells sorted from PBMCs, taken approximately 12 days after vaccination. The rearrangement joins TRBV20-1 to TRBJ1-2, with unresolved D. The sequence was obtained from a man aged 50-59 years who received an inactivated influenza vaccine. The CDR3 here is CSARIPNNYGYTF. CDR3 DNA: TGCAGTGCTAGAATCCCCAACAACTATGGCTACACCTTC.